This T cell receptor (beta chain) was sequenced during a study of blood T cell repertoires in COVID-19. Across the study: Material from acute and convalescent COVID-19 was sourced from the United States, Italy and Spain. T cells, B-cell-depleted T cells, or PBMCs provided the cDNA or gDNA that served as material.

The CDR3 covers 15 residues. CDR1 and CDR2 (germline): KGHSH, LQKENI. V was clipped by 4 bases and J by 3 bases; unmatched bases: 5. In the original processing: Scientists estimated how many nucleated cells there were by amplifying reference gene primers. Data came from immunoSEQ multiplex PCR; TCRdb stores just in-frame clones and leaves some out. V, J and clone size are those of that table, while D and trimming were read from the DNA. The sample includes about 100,000 clones, 80% seen only once; the top ten take 12%. The receptor's source is a woman in her 70s with acute or convalescent COVID-19. Material: peripheral blood. The chain couples TRBV18 to TRBJ2-7, with 11 bases matching TRBD2. This CDR3 is CASSQTSGAYYEQYF. The CDR3 bases are TGTGCCAGCTCACAGACTAGCGGGGCATACTACGAGCAGTACTTC.